A selection of T cell receptor beta chains follows, all from one sample in a study of neurological immune-mediated disorders. TCRdb used MiXCR to reprocess the 5' RACE reads, holding one entry per CDR3 protein. The repertoire holds tens of thousands of distinct CDR3 sequences, with more than 3% as singletons. Sequenced: CD4+ T cells from blood. All receptors derive from a woman aged 40 to 50 with multiple sclerosis. Each CDR3 is given with its conserved first and last residue. Each record gives: J gene, D gene, V gene, clone size, CDR3 protein, CDR3 DNA. D genes are given only for firm matches. Size is stated for part of the rows, as once, few or many counts, or as a class when the clone is expanded.

TRBJ2-3	-	TRBV3-1	many	CASTPGASTDTQYF	TGTGCCAGCACCCCGGGCGCTAGCACAGATACGCAGTATTTT
TRBJ2-1	TRBD2	TRBV2	many	CASSDRGSYNEQFF	TGTGCCAGCAGTGACCGCGGGAGCTACAATGAGCAGTTCTTC
TRBJ1-5	TRBD1	TRBV5-1	many	CASSWGTGAQEPQHF	TGCGCCAGCAGCTGGGGGACAGGGGCCCAAGAGCCCCAGCATTTT
TRBJ1-2	TRBD1	TRBV5-1	-	CASSLLGQGARGYTF	TGCGCCAGCAGCTTATTGGGACAGGGGGCGCGGGGCTACACCTTC
TRBJ1-2	-	TRBV15	many	CATSRGHNYGYTF	TGTGCCACCAGCAGAGGACATAACTATGGCTACACCTTC
TRBJ1-4	-	TRBV6-5	many	CASSEGAGDNEKLFF	TGTGCCAGCAGTGAGGGTGCAGGTGATAATGAAAAACTGTTTTTT
TRBJ1-1	TRBD1	TRBV20-1	many	CSARGTGTEAFF	TGCAGTGCTAGAGGGACAGGCACTGAAGCTTTCTTT
TRBJ1-6	-	TRBV9	many	CASSPGTTFNSPLHF	TGTGCCAGCAGCCCCGGGACAACATTTAATTCACCCCTCCACTTT
TRBJ1-1	-	TRBV5-1	many	CASSFNAGASTEAFF	TGCGCCAGCAGCTTTAACGCGGGGGCGTCTACTGAAGCTTTCTTT
TRBJ1-1	TRBD1	TRBV20-1	many	CSASRQGPEGRAFF	TGCAGTGCTAGCCGACAGGGACCCGAGGGTCGGGCTTTCTTT
TRBJ2-7	-	TRBV28	many	CASSFYSYEQYF	TGTGCCAGCAGTTTTTACTCCTACGAGCAGTACTTC
TRBJ2-7	TRBD1	TRBV5-1	many	CASSPDRGEYEQYF	TGCGCCAGCAGCCCGGACAGGGGAGAATACGAGCAGTACTTC
TRBJ1-2	-	TRBV25-1	many	CASEGGNYGYTF	TGTGCCAGCGAGGGGGGAAATTATGGCTACACCTTC
TRBJ2-5	-	TRBV9	many	CASSRVGKETQYF	TGTGCCAGCAGCCGAGTGGGGAAAGAGACCCAGTACTTC
TRBJ2-4	-	TRBV7-9	many	CASSSGTPIAKNIQYF	TGTGCCAGCAGCTCCGGGACACCTATAGCCAAAAACATTCAGTACTTC
TRBJ1-2	-	TRBV5-1	many	CASRSQPNYGYTF	TGCGCCAGCAGGTCTCAGCCAAACTATGGCTACACCTTC
TRBJ2-1	TRBD1	TRBV6-6	many	CASSPDRPSYNEQFF	TGTGCCAGCAGTCCGGACAGGCCTTCCTACAATGAGCAGTTCTTC
TRBJ2-3	-	TRBV21-1	many	CASSNRDRGYTDTQYF	TGTGCCAGCAGCAACCGGGACAGGGGATACACAGATACGCAGTATTTT
TRBJ1-6	-	TRBV5-1	many	CASSREQGSNSPLHF	TGCGCCAGCAGCCGCGAACAGGGATCAAATTCACCCCTCCACTTT
TRBJ2-3	-	TRBV4-1	-	CASSQDGLGGVTDTQYF	TGCGCCAGCAGCCAAGACGGCCTCGGGGGCGTAACAGATACGCAGTATTTT
TRBJ2-5	TRBD2	TRBV10-2	many	CASTGGRLETQYF	TGCGCCAGCACGGGGGGGCGGTTGGAGACCCAGTACTTC
TRBJ2-7	-	TRBV6-6	many	CASSYRSDSFYEQYF	TGTGCCAGCAGTTATCGGTCGGACAGCTTCTACGAGCAGTACTTC
TRBJ2-2	-	TRBV6-6	many	CASHRTGELFF	TGTGCCAGCCACAGGACCGGGGAGCTGTTTTTT
TRBJ2-7	-	TRBV4-1	many	CASSHSGLSSYEQYF	TGCGCCAGCAGCCATAGCGGACTCAGCTCCTACGAGCAGTACTTC
TRBJ1-1	-	TRBV20-1	few	CSASTRGASNTEAFF	TGCAGTGCTTCTACGAGAGGGGCCTCGAACACTGAAGCTTTCTTT
TRBJ2-3	-	TRBV5-1	many	CASRPQGPSTDTQYF	TGCGCCAGCAGACCCCAGGGGCCTAGCACAGATACGCAGTATTTT
TRBJ2-1	-	TRBV15	many	CATSRVRAGSYNEQFF	TGTGCCACCAGCAGAGTCCGAGCGGGCAGTTACAATGAGCAGTTCTTC
TRBJ2-7	-	TRBV20-1	many	CSVTLGQQYF	TGCAGTGTCACCCTGGGGCAGCAGTACTTC
TRBJ1-3	-	TRBV3-1	many	CASSQAGAGNTIYF	TGTGCCAGCAGCCAAGCAGGGGCTGGAAACACCATATATTTT
TRBJ2-7	-	TRBV7-9	many	CASSLMPSYEQYF	TGTGCCAGCAGCTTAATGCCCTCCTACGAGCAGTACTTC
TRBJ2-2	-	TRBV20-1	few	CSAKATGNTGELFF	TGCAGTGCGAAAGCGACAGGAAACACCGGGGAGCTGTTTTTT
TRBJ2-7	-	TRBV5-1	many	CASSLVGGYSYEQYF	TGCGCCAGCAGCTTGGTCGGGGGATACTCCTACGAGCAGTACTTC
TRBJ2-7	-	TRBV12-3/TRBV12-4	many	CASNHRGSYEQYF	TGTGCCAGCAACCACAGAGGGTCCTACGAGCAGTACTTC
TRBJ2-1	-	TRBV4-1	many	CASSQYGTRDNEQFF	TGCGCCAGCAGCCAATACGGGACTCGAGACAATGAGCAGTTCTTC
TRBJ2-3	TRBD2	TRBV7-8	many	CASSFRTSGGATDTQYF	TGTGCCAGCAGCTTTAGGACTAGCGGGGGGGCAACAGATACGCAGTATTTT
TRBJ1-6	-	TRBV12-5	many	CASAGPGLSYNSPLHF	TGTGCTAGTGCCGGGCCGGGCCTCTCCTATAATTCACCCCTCCACTTT
TRBJ1-1	TRBD1	TRBV6-5	many	CASSYQGGGNTEAFF	TGTGCCAGCAGTTACCAGGGGGGGGGGAACACTGAAGCTTTCTTT
TRBJ2-1	-	TRBV5-1	many	CASSLAQPYNEQFF	TGCGCCAGCAGCTTGGCCCAACCCTACAATGAGCAGTTCTTC
TRBJ2-7	-	TRBV12-3/TRBV12-4	many	CASSPSSGEQYF	TGTGCCAGCAGTCCGTCGTCAGGGGAGCAGTACTTC
TRBJ2-3	TRBD2	TRBV27	many	CASKRLAADTDTQYF	TGTGCCAGCAAACGACTAGCGGCCGACACAGATACGCAGTATTTT
TRBJ1-1	TRBD1	TRBV5-1	many	CASSLGGGEPEAFF	TGCGCCAGCAGCTTGGGAGGGGGCGAGCCTGAAGCTTTCTTT
TRBJ2-2	TRBD1	TRBV5-1	many	CASSVDRLARTGELFF	TGCGCCAGCAGCGTGGACAGGCTCGCTAGGACCGGGGAGCTGTTTTTT
TRBJ2-7	TRBD2	TRBV18	many	CASSPGPSGGSYEQYF	TGTGCCAGCTCACCGGGCCCTAGCGGGGGATCTTACGAGCAGTACTTC
TRBJ1-4	TRBD1	TRBV5-1	many	CASSSNPGQGAEKLFF	TGCGCCAGCAGCTCAAATCCGGGACAGGGGGCTGAAAAACTGTTTTTT
TRBJ2-5	-	TRBV12-3/TRBV12-4	many	CASSLMGVRETQYF	TGTGCCAGCAGTTTGATGGGGGTTCGGGAGACCCAGTACTTC
TRBJ2-2	-	TRBV7-2	many	CASSPVAANTGELFF	TGTGCCAGCAGCCCCGTAGCAGCGAACACCGGGGAGCTGTTTTTT